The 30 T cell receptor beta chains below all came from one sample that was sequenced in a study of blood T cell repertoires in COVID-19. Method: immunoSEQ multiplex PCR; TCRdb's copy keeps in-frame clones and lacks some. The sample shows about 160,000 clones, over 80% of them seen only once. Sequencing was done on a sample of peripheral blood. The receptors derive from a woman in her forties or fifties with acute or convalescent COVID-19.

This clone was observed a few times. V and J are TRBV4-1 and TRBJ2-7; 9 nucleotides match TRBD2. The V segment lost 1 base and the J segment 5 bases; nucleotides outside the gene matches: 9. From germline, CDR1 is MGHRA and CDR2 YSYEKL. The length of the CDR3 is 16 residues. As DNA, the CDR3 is TGCGCCAGCAGCCAAGTCGGGCTAGCGGGACCGGACGAGCAGTACTTC. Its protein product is CASSQVGLAGPDEQYF.

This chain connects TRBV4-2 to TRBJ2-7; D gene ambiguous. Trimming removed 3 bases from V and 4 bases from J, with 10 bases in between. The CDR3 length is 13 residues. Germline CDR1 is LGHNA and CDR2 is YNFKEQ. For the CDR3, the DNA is TGTGCCAGCAGCCATGGGCCAGTATACGAGCAGTACTTC. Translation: CASSHGPVYEQYF.

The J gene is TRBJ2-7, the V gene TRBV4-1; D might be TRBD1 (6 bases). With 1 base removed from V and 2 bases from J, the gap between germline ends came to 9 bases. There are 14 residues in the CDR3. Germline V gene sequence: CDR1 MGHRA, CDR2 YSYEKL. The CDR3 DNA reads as TGCGCCAGCAGCCAAGGCGAGGGGGCCTACGAGCAGTACTTC. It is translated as CASSQGEGAYEQYF.

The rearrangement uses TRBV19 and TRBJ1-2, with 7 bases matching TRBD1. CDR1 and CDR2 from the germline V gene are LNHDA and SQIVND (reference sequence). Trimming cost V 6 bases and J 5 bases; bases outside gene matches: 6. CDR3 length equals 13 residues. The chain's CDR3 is CASRPTGDYGYTF. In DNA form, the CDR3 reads TGTGCCAGTAGACCAACAGGGGATTATGGCTACACCTTC.

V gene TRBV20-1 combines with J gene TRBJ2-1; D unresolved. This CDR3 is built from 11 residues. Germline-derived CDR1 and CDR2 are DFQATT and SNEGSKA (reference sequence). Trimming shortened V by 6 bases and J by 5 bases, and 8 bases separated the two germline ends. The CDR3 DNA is TGCAGTGCCGCACGGGACAATGAGCAGTTCTTC. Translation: CSAARDNEQFF.

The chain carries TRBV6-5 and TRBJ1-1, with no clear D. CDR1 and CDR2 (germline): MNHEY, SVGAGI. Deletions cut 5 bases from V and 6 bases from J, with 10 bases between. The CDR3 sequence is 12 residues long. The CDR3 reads CASSPRPPEAFF. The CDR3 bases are TGTGCCAGCAGTCCCAGGCCCCCTGAAGCTTTCTTT.

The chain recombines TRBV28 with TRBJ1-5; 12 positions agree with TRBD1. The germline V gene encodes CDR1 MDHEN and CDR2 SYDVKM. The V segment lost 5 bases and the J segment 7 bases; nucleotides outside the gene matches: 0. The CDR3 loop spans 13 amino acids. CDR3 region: CASSGTGGQPQHF. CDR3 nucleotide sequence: TGTGCCAGCAGTGGGACAGGGGGCCAGCCCCAGCATTTT.

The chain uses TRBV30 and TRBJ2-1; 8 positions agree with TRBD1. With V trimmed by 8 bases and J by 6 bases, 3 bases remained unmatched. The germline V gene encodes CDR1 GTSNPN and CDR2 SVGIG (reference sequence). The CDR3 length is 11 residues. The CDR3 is CAADRVNEQFF. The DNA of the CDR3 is TGTGCCGCGGACAGGGTCAATGAGCAGTTCTTC.

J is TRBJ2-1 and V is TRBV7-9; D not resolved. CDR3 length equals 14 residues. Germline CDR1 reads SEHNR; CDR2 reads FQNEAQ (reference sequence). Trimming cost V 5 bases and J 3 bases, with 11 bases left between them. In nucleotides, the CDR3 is TGTGCCAGCAGCCTCGCTAACAGCTACAATGAGCAGTTCTTC. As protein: CASSLANSYNEQFF. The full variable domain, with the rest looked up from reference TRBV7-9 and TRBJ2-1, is DTGVSQNPRHKITKRGQNVTFRCDPISEHNRLYWYRQTLGQGPEFLTYFQNEAQLEKSRLLSDRFSAERPKGSFSTLEIQRTEQGDSAMYLCASSLANSYNEQFFGPGTRLTVL.

CDR3 DNA: TGTGCCACGCATGAGGGGAGGTTTGACACTGAAGCTTTCTTT. It encodes CATHEGRFDTEAFF. The genes are TRBV7-3 and TRBJ1-1; D may be TRBD1 (5 bases). Germline-derived CDR1 and CDR2 are SGHTA and FQGTGA. This CDR3 has 14 residues. Deletions cut 10 bases from V and 3 bases from J, with 18 bases between. Full variable domain (rest looked up from reference TRBV7-3 and TRBJ1-1): GAGVSQTPSNKVTEKGKYVELRCDPISGHTALYWYRQSLGQGPEFLIYFQGTGAADDSGLPNDRFFAVRPEGSVSTLKIQRTERGDSAVYLCATHEGRFDTEAFFGQGTRLTVV.

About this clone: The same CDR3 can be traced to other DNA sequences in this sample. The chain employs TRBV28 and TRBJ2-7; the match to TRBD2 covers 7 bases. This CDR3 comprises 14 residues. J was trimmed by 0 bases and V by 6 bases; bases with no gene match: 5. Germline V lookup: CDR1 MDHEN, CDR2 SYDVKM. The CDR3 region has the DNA TGTGCCAGCAGCCTGGGGGGGGGCTCCTACGAGCAGTACTTC. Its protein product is CASSLGGGSYEQYF.

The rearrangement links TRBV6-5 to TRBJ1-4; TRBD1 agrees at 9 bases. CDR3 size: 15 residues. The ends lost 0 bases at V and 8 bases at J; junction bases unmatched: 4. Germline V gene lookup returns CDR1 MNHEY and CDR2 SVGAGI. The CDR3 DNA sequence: TGTGCCAGCAGTTACTCCACCGGGACAGGGGAAAAACTGTTTTTT. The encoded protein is CASSYSTGTGEKLFF.

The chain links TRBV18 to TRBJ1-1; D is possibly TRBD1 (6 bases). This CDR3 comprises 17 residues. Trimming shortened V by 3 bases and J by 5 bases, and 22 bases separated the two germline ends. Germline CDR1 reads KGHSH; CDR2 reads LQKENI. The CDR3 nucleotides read TGTGCCAGCTCACCGGGGAGGGGGAAGATCTTAAGGACTGAAGCTTTCTTT. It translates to CASSPGRGKILRTEAFF.

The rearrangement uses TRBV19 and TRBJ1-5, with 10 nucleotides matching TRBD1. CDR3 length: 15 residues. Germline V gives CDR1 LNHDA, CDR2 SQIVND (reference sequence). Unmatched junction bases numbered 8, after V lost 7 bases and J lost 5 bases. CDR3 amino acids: CASNRAGTGDQPQHF. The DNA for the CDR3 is TGTGCCAGTAACCGAGCGGGGACAGGGGATCAGCCCCAGCATTTT.

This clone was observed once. The CDR3 here is CASSLQGTYNEQFF. CDR3 DNA sequence: TGTGCCAGCAGTCTACAGGGTACCTACAATGAGCAGTTCTTC. The chain carries TRBV2 and TRBJ2-1, with D perhaps matching TRBD1 (6 bases). This CDR3 has 14 amino acids. Trimming cost V 5 bases and J 2 bases, with 10 bases left between them. Germline CDR1 reads SNHLY; CDR2 reads FYNNEI.

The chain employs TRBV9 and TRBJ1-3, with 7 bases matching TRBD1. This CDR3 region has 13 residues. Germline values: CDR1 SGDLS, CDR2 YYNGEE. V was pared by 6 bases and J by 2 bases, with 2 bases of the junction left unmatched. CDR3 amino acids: CASNRGAGNTIYF. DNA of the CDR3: TGTGCCAGCAACAGGGGTGCTGGAAACACCATATATTTT.

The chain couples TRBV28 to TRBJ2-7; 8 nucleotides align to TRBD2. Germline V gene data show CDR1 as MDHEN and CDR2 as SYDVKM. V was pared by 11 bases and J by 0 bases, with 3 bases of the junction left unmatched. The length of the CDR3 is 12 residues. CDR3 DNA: TGTGCCGCGGGGGGACTCTCCTACGAGCAGTACTTC. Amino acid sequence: CAAGGLSYEQYF. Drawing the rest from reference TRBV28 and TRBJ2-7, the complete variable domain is DVKVTQSSRYLVKRTGEKVFLECVQDMDHENMFWYRQDPGLGLRLIYFSYDVKMKEKGDIPEGYSVSREKKERFSLILESASTNQTSMYLCAAGGLSYEQYFGPGTRLTVT.

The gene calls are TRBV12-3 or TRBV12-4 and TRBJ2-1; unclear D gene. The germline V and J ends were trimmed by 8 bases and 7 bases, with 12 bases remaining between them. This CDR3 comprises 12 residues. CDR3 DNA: TGTGCCAGCTCCCTCGGTCGGAATGAGCAGTTCTTC. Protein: CASSLGRNEQFF.

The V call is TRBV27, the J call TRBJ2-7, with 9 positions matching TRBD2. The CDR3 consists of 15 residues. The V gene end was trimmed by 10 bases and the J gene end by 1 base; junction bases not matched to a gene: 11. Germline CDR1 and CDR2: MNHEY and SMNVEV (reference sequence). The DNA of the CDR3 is TGTGCCACCCGAGAGCGGCTAGCGGGATCCTACGAGCAGTACTTC. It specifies CATRERLAGSYEQYF.

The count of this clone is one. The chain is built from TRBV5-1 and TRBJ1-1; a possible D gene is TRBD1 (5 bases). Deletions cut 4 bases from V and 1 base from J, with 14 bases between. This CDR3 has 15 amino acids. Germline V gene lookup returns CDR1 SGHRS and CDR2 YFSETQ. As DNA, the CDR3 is TGCGCCAGCAGCCCCCAGGGTCAGGGGAACACTGAAGCTTTCTTT. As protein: CASSPQGQGNTEAFF.

The CDR3 reads CASSRTGDTEAFF. The CDR3 nucleotides are TGTGCCAGCAGTCGAACAGGGGACACTGAAGCTTTCTTT. This chain uses TRBV12-3 or TRBV12-4 with TRBJ1-1, with 7 nucleotides matching TRBD1. J was trimmed by 3 bases and V by 5 bases; bases with no gene match: 3. The CDR3 extends over 13 amino acids.

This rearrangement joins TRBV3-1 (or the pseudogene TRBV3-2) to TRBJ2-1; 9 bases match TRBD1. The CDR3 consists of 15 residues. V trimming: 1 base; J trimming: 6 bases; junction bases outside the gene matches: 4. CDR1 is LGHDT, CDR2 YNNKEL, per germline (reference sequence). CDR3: CASSQGQGVVNEQFF. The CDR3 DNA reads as TGTGCCAGCAGCCAAGGACAGGGGGTGGTCAATGAGCAGTTCTTC.

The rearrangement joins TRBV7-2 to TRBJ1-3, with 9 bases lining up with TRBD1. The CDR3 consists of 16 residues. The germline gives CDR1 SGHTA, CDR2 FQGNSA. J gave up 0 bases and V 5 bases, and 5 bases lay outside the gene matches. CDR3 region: CASSQTGGPSGNTIYF. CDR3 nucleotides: TGTGCCAGCAGCCAGACAGGGGGACCCTCTGGAAACACCATATATTTT.

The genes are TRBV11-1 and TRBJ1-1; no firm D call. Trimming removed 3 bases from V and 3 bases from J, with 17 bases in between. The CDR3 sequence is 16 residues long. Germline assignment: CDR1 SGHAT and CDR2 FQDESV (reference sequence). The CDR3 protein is CASSLLGFSTDTEAFF. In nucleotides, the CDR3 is TGTGCCAGCAGCTTGTTGGGCTTTTCTACCGACACTGAAGCTTTCTTT.

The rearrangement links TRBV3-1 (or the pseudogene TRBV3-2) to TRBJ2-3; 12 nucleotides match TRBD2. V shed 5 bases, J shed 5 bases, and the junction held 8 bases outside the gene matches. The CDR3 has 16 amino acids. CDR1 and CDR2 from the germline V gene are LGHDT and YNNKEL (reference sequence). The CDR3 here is CASSFLAGGPGDTQYF. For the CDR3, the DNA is TGTGCCAGCAGCTTCCTAGCGGGGGGGCCGGGAGATACGCAGTATTTT.

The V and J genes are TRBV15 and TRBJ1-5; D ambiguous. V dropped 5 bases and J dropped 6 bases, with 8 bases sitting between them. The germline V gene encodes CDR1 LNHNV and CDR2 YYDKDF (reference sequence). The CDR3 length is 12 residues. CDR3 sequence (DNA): TGTGCCACCAGCGGCGGGTTTCAGCCCCAGCATTTT. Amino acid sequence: CATSGGFQPQHF.

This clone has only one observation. CDR3 DNA sequence: TGCGCCAGCAGCCCGTCGACAGGGGCGACTAGCACAGATACGCAGTATTTT. Its protein is CASSPSTGATSTDTQYF. The chain employs TRBV5-1 and TRBJ2-3; 8 bases are shared with TRBD1. CDR1 and CDR2 from the germline V gene are SGHRS and YFSETQ. CDR3 size: 17 residues. V was clipped by 4 bases and J by 0 bases; unmatched bases: 10.

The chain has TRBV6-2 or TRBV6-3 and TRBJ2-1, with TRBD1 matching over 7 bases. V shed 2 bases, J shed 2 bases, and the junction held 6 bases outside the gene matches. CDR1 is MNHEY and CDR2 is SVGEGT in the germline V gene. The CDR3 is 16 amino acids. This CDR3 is CASSYRTGDPYNEQFF. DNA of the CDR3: TGTGCCAGCAGTTACCGTACAGGGGACCCCTACAATGAGCAGTTCTTC.

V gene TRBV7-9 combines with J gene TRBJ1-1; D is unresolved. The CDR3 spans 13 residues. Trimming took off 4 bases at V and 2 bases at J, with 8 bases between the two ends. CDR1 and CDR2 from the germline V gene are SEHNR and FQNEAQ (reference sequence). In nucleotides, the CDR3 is TGTGCCAGCAGCTCCCAGGAAAACACTGAAGCTTTCTTT. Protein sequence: CASSSQENTEAFF.

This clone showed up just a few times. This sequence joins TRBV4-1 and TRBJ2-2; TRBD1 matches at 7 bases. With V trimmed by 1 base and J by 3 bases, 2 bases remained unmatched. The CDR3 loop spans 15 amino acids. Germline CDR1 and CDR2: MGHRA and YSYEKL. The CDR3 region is CASSQGDRDTGELFF. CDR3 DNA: TGCGCCAGCAGCCAAGGGGACAGAGACACCGGGGAGCTGTTTTTT.